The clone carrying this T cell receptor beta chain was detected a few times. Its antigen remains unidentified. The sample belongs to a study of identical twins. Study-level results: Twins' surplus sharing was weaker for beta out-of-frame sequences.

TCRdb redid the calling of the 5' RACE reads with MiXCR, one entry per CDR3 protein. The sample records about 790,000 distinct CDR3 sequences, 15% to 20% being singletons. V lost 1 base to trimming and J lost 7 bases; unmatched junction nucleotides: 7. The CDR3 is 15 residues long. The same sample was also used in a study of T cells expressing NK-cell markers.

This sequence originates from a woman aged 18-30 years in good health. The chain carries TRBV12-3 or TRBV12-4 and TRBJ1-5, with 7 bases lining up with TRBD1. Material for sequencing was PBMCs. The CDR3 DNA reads TGTGCCAGCAGTTTAGGTAGGCAGGGGGACCAGCCCCAGCATTTT. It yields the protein CASSLGRQGDQPQHF.